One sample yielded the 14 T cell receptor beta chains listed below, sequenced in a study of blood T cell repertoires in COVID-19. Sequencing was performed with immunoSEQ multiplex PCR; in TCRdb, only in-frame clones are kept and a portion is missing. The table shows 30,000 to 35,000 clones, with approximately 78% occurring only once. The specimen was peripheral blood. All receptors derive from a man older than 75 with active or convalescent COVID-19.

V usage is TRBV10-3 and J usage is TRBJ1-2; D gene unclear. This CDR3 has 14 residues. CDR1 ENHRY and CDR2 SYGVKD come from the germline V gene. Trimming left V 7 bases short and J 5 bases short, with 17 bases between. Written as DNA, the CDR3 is TGTGCCATCACGCATTCCACACGGGATTATGGCTACACCTTC. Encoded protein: CAITHSTRDYGYTF.

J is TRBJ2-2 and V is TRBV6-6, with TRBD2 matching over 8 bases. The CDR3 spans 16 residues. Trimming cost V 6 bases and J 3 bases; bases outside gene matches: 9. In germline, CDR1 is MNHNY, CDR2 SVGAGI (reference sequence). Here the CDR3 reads CASSPSGSGDTGELFF. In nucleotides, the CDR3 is TGTGCCAGCAGCCCGAGCGGGAGTGGTGACACCGGGGAGCTGTTTTTT.

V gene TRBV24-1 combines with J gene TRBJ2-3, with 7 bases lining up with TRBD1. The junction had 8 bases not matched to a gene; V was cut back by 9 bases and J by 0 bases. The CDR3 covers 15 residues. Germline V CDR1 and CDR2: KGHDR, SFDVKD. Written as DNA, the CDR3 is TGTGCCACCCTGCTTGGGACAGCTAGCACAGATACGCAGTATTTT. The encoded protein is CATLLGTASTDTQYF.

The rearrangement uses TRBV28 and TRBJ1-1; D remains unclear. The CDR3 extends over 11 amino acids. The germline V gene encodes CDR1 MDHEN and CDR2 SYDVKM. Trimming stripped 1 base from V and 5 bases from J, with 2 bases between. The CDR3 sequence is CASSLSTEAFF. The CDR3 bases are TGTGCCAGCAGTTTATCGACTGAAGCTTTCTTT.

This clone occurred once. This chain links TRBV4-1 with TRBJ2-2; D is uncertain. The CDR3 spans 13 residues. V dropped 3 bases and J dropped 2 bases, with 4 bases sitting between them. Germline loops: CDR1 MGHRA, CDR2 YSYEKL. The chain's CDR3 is CASSQSNTGELFF. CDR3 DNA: TGCGCCAGCAGCCAGAGTAACACCGGGGAGCTGTTTTTT.

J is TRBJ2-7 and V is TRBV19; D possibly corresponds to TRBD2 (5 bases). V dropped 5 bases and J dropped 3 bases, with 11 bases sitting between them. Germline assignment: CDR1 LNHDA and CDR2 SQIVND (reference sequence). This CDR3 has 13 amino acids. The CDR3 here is CASSGPGNYEQYF. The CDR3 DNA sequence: TGTGCCAGTAGTGGCCCCGGGAACTACGAGCAGTACTTC. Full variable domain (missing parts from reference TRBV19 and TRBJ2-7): DGGITQSPKYLFRKEGQNVTLSCEQNLNHDAMYWYRQDPGQGLRLIYYSQIVNDFQKGDIAEGYSVSREKKESFPLTVTSAQKNPTAFYLCASSGPGNYEQYFGPGTRLTVT.

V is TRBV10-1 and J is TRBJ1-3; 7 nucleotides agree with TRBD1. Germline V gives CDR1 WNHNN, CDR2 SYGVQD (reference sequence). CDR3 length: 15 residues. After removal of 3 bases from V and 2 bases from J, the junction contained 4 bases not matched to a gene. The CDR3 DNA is TGCGCCAGCAGTGATGGGCAGGGGGCTGGAAACACCATATATTTT. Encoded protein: CASSDGQGAGNTIYF.

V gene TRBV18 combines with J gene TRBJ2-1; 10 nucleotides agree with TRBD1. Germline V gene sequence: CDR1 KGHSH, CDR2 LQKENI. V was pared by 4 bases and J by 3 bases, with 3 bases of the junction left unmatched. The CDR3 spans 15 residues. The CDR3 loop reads CASSLGTGDYNEQFF. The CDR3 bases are TGTGCCAGCTCACTCGGGACAGGGGACTACAATGAGCAGTTCTTC.

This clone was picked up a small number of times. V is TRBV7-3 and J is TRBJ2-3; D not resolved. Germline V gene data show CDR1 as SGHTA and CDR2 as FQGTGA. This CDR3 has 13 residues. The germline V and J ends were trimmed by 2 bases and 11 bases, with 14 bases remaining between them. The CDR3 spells CASSLESGYRQYF. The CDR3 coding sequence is TGTGCCAGCAGCTTAGAGTCGGGTTATCGGCAGTATTTT.

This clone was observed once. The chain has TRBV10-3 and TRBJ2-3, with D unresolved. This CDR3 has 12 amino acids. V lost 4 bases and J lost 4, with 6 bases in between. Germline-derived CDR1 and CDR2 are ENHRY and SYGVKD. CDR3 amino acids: CAISGEADTQYF. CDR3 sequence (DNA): TGTGCCATCAGTGGAGAAGCAGATACGCAGTATTTT.

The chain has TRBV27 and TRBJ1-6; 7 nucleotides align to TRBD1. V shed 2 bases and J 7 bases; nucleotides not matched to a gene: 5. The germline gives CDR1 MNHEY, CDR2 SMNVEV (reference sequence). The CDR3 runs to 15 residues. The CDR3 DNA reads TGTGCCAGCAGTTTAAAGAGGGGGCTCAATTCACCCCTCCACTTT. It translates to CASSLKRGLNSPLHF.

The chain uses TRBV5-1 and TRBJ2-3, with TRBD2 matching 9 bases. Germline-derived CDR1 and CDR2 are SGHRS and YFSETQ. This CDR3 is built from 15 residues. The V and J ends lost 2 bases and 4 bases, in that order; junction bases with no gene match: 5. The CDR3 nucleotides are TGCGCCAGCAGCTTTGGCGGGAGGGTGGCAGATACGCAGTATTTT. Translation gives CASSFGGRVADTQYF.

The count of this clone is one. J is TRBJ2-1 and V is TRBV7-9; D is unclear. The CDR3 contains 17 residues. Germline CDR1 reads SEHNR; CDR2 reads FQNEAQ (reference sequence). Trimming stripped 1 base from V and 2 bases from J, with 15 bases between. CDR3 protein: CASSLGLAANAYNEQFF. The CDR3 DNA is TGTGCCAGCAGCTTAGGTTTGGCGGCGAATGCCTACAATGAGCAGTTCTTC.

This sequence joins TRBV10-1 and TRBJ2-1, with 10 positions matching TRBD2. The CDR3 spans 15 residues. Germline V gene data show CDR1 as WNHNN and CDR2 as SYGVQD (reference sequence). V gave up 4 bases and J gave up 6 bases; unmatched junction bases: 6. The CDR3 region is CASSALAGVSNEQFF. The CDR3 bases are TGCGCCAGCAGTGCTCTAGCGGGAGTAAGCAATGAGCAGTTCTTC.